Below, 27 T cell receptor beta chains from the same sample are listed, as sequenced in a study of identical twins. TCRdb re-derived calls from the 5' RACE reads in MiXCR, one entry per CDR3 protein. The sample lists approximately 350,000 distinct CDR3 sequences, around 12% seen once, with 7.2% in the top ten. The sample was also reused in another study, on yellow fever vaccine responses in identical twins.

The sequencing sample was made of CD8+ T cells sorted from blood. The receptor source for this set is a woman younger than 35 in good health.

The rearrangement links TRBV6-2 or TRBV6-3 to TRBJ2-7; TRBD1 might be the D (6 bases). V was shortened by 5 bases and J by 6 bases, with 26 bases between the two germline ends. There are 17 residues in the CDR3. Germline V gene lookup returns CDR1 MNHEY and CDR2 SVGEGT. The CDR3 region has the DNA TGTGCCAGCAGTGACCTCGCAGGGGAGACAAGGAATTCCGAGCAGTACTTC. Protein product: CASSDLAGETRNSEQYF.

The J gene is TRBJ2-7, the V gene TRBV5-1; D is undetermined. This CDR3 has 15 residues. Germline V lookup: CDR1 SGHRS, CDR2 YFSETQ. The germline V and J ends were trimmed by 7 bases and 3 bases, with 20 bases remaining between them. CDR3 bases: TGCGCCAGCCCCAAAATCAAGGGCCAGAACTACGAGCAGTACTTC. Translating gives CASPKIKGQNYEQYF.

This clonotype showed up many times. This chain uses TRBV3-1 with TRBJ2-1, with 7 bases that match TRBD2. Germline CDR1 reads LGHDT; CDR2 reads YNNKEL (reference sequence). The CDR3 totals 14 residues. Losses at the gene ends were 1 base for V and 3 bases for J; bases not matched to a gene: 0. As DNA, the CDR3 is TGTGCCAGCAGCCAAGGGACTAGCTACAATGAGCAGTTCTTC. Translation: CASSQGTSYNEQFF.

CDR3 nucleotide sequence: TGCGCCAGCAGCCAATCAACCGCTTCCTACGAGCAGTACTTC. Translated, it gives CASSQSTASYEQYF. This chain joins TRBV4-1 and TRBJ2-7, with no clear D. CDR1 and CDR2 (germline): MGHRA, YSYEKL. The CDR3 sequence is 14 residues long. Trimming shortened V by 2 bases and J by 1 base, and 9 bases separated the two germline ends.

The chain carries TRBV7-6 and TRBJ2-1, with 15 bases that match TRBD2. The CDR3 contains 18 residues. Trimming took 4 bases from V and 6 from J; bases not matched to a gene: 10. The germline gives CDR1 SGHVS, CDR2 FNYEAQ. The CDR3 DNA is TGTGCCAGCAGCTCACCGGGACTAGCGGGAGGTGGGGCCAATGAGCAGTTCTTC. This codes for CASSSPGLAGGGANEQFF.

This clonotype was recorded many times. The V gene is TRBV11-2, the J gene TRBJ1-1; no definite D call. V was clipped by 1 base and J by 3 bases, with 6 bases between them. The CDR3 spans 13 residues. Germline V gene data show CDR1 as SGHAT and CDR2 as FQNNGV. CDR3 bases: TGTGCCAGCAGCTTAGGACATGACACTGAAGCTTTCTTT. Protein sequence: CASSLGHDTEAFF.

The CDR3: CASSPGLAGGPDEQFF. The CDR3 coding sequence is TGTGCCAGCAGTCCGGGACTAGCGGGAGGGCCCGATGAGCAGTTCTTC. The rearrangement joins TRBV28 to TRBJ2-1; 16 bases align to TRBD2. Germline lookup yields CDR1 MDHEN and CDR2 SYDVKM. J lost 8 bases, V lost 5 bases, and 6 bases had no gene match. The CDR3 totals 16 residues.

The chain combines TRBV5-6 with TRBJ1-5; 7 positions match TRBD1. Germline values: CDR1 SGHDT, CDR2 YYEEEE. The CDR3 has 15 residues. The ends lost 2 bases at V and 6 bases at J; junction bases unmatched: 8. CDR3 nucleotide sequence: TGTGCCAGCAGCTTCAAGGGGGCGCTGGGTCAGCCCCAGCATTTT. It codes for CASSFKGALGQPQHF.

This clonotype was seen a few times. The V and J genes are TRBV7-6 and TRBJ2-3; no clear D gene. CDR1 SGHVS and CDR2 FNYEAQ come from the germline V gene. The CDR3 is 15 residues long. V dropped 2 bases and J dropped 2 bases, with 11 bases sitting between them. In DNA, the CDR3 is TGTGCCAGCAGCTTAACCGGGCGTTACACAGATACGCAGTATTTT. It is translated as CASSLTGRYTDTQYF.

The rearrangement joins TRBV5-6 to TRBJ2-3; TRBD2 aligns across 8 bases. V dropped 2 bases and J dropped 0; count of bases not matched to a gene: 8. The CDR3 runs 17 residues. Germline loops: CDR1 SGHDT, CDR2 YYEEEE. The CDR3 coding sequence is TGTGCCAGCAGCTTAAGCGGGGGATATACTAGCACAGATACGCAGTATTTT. This codes for CASSLSGGYTSTDTQYF.

At least ten counts were recorded for this clonotype. This sequence joins TRBV10-3 and TRBJ2-1, with 10 bases that match TRBD2. Germline lookup yields CDR1 ENHRY and CDR2 SYGVKD. The CDR3 runs 14 residues. The V segment lost 5 bases and the J segment 7 bases; nucleotides outside the gene matches: 5. DNA of the CDR3: TGTGCCATCAGTTTGACTAGCGGGCCAAATGAGCAGTTCTTC. Protein: CAISLTSGPNEQFF.

J is TRBJ2-2 and V is TRBV7-2, with D tentatively TRBD1 (6 bases). Germline CDR1 is SGHTA and CDR2 is FQGNSA. The length of the CDR3 is 15 residues. V was clipped by 2 bases and J by 6 bases, with 13 bases between them. Here the CDR3 reads CASSLSWGLAGELFF. The CDR3 region has the DNA TGTGCCAGCAGCTTAAGTTGGGGGCTGGCCGGGGAGCTGTTTTTT.

This clonotype was counted a few times. V gene TRBV11-2 combines with J gene TRBJ1-4; no definite D call. Germline V gives CDR1 SGHAT, CDR2 FQNNGV. With 8 bases removed from V and 8 bases from J, the gap between germline ends came to 12 bases. The CDR3 contains 12 residues. The CDR3 DNA reads as TGTGCCAGCTGTTATAATCCCGAAAAACTGTTTTTT. Translated: CASCYNPEKLFF.

This clonotype came up many times. V gene TRBV5-1 combines with J gene TRBJ2-1, with 12 bases that match TRBD2. In germline, CDR1 is SGHRS, CDR2 YFSETQ. V was pared by 5 bases and J by 8 bases, with 11 bases of the junction left unmatched. The CDR3 covers 16 residues. The CDR3 nucleotides read TGCGCCAGCAGTCAATCCCTAGCGGGGGGGCGGGATGAGCAGTTCTTC. Translated, it gives CASSQSLAGGRDEQFF.

The gene calls are TRBV5-5 and TRBJ2-3; D is undetermined. In germline, CDR1 is SGHKS, CDR2 YYEKEE (reference sequence). V was cut by 4 bases and J by 1 base, with 13 bases left in between. The CDR3 has 15 residues. CDR3 coding DNA: TGTGCCAGCAGCCCGACTCTTTCTGGCACAGATACGCAGTATTTT. This gives the protein CASSPTLSGTDTQYF. The variable domain in full, completed from reference TRBV5-5 and TRBJ2-3, reads DAGVTQSPTHLIKTRGQQVTLRCSPISGHKSVSWYQQVLGQGPQFIFQYYEKEERGRGNFPDRFSARQFPNYSSELNVNALLLGDSALYLCASSPTLSGTDTQYFGPGTRLTVL.

This clonotype has at least ten counts. The chain couples TRBV2 to TRBJ2-5; TRBD1 matches at 7 bases. V lost 5 bases to trimming and J lost 0 bases; unmatched junction nucleotides: 6. Germline-derived CDR1 and CDR2 are SNHLY and FYNNEI. This CDR3 comprises 15 residues. The DNA of the CDR3 is TGTGCCAGCAGTCCCCGGACAGGTTACCAAGAGACCCAGTACTTC. It codes for CASSPRTGYQETQYF.

This clonotype was counted only a few times. The chain joins TRBV2 to TRBJ2-1; D is perhaps TRBD1 (6 bases). V gave up 1 base and J gave up 0 bases, with 13 bases separating them. The germline gives CDR1 SNHLY, CDR2 FYNNEI. This CDR3 comprises 17 residues. CDR3 DNA sequence: TGTGCCAGCAGTGAAGGCCCCCGGGACACCTCCTACAATGAGCAGTTCTTC. It yields the protein CASSEGPRDTSYNEQFF.

As regards this clonotype: A much larger clone lies one base from this, so it may be a read error. The V and J genes are TRBV20-1 and TRBJ2-7, with no clear D. From germline, CDR1 is DFQATT and CDR2 SNEGSKA (reference sequence). The CDR3 loop spans 15 amino acids. This chain's CDR3 is CCARDPSKEFYEQYV. The CDR3 nucleotides read TGCTGTGCTAGAGATCCCAGCAAAGAGTTCTACGAGCAGTACGTC.

This clonotype was seen many times. A junction end diverges from the germline sequence, so it may reflect a read error. This chain's CDR3 is CASSSGGNTEAFF. As DNA, the CDR3 is TGCGCCAGCAGCTCAGGGGGAAACACTGAAGCTTTCTTT. This chain joins TRBV9 and TRBJ1-1, with 7 bases matching TRBD1. The germline CDR1 and CDR2 sequences are SGDLS and YYNGEE. This CDR3 has 13 amino acids.

This clonotype appeared a few times. The rearrangement joins TRBV14 to TRBJ2-2, with 10 bases identical to TRBD2. This CDR3 is 18 amino acids long. The V gene end was trimmed by 2 bases and the J gene end by 3 bases; junction bases not matched to a gene: 9. Germline V gene sequence: CDR1 SGHDN, CDR2 FVKESK. CDR3 coding DNA: TGTGCCAGCAGCCAATCGCCTAGCGGGAGTTTGGACACCGGGGAGCTGTTTTTT. Translated: CASSQSPSGSLDTGELFF.

This clonotype was detected only a few times. This chain links TRBV7-9 with TRBJ1-2, with TRBD1 matching over 8 bases. The CDR3 spans 13 residues. Germline V gene data show CDR1 as SEHNR and CDR2 as FQNEAQ (reference sequence). The J segment lost 6 bases and the V segment lost 5 bases, leaving 5 bases of the junction unmatched. This chain's CDR3 is CASSAGQVHGYTF. In nucleotides, the CDR3 is TGTGCCAGCAGCGCGGGACAGGTGCATGGCTACACCTTC.

This clonotype was detected only a few times. V gene TRBV2 combines with J gene TRBJ2-3; D gene unclear. This CDR3 is built from 17 residues. Germline V gene sequence: CDR1 SNHLY, CDR2 FYNNEI. The V and J ends lost 2 bases and 2 bases respectively, with 17 bases between them. The CDR3 spells CASSEKQAKPNTDTQYF. CDR3 bases: TGTGCCAGCAGTGAAAAACAAGCCAAACCGAACACAGATACGCAGTATTTT.

There are many counts of this clonotype. The chain combines TRBV10-3 with TRBJ1-2; no definite D call. Germline-derived CDR1 and CDR2 are ENHRY and SYGVKD. Trimming pared 3 bases from V and 4 bases from J, leaving 9 bases between. This CDR3 region has 13 residues. The CDR3 protein is CAISDGVGYGYTF. The DNA of the CDR3 is TGTGCCATCAGTGACGGGGTTGGCTATGGCTACACCTTC.

There are a few counts of this clonotype. The V gene is TRBV5-1, the J gene TRBJ2-2; possible D gene TRBD2, 5 bases. The CDR3 runs 16 residues. V lost 0 bases and J lost 4, with 13 bases in between. Germline CDR1 and CDR2: SGHRS and YFSETQ. CDR3 bases: TGCGCCAGCAGCTTGGTGTGGGAGATGGGCACCGGGGAGCTGTTTTTT. It encodes CASSLVWEMGTGELFF.

V and J are TRBV2 and TRBJ2-1; D is undetermined. Germline V gene lookup returns CDR1 SNHLY and CDR2 FYNNEI. Trimming left V 4 bases short and J 6 bases short, with 7 bases between. The CDR3 has 12 amino acids. CDR3 coding DNA: TGTGCCAGCAGTGGAGACCCCAATGAGCAGTTCTTC. This translates into CASSGDPNEQFF.

This clonotype has more than one count but fewer than ten. This chain uses TRBV2 with TRBJ1-1; D might be TRBD1 (5 bases). Germline CDR1 SNHLY, CDR2 FYNNEI. CDR3 length equals 13 residues. Trimming took off 11 bases at V and 4 bases at J, with 17 bases between the two ends. The chain's CDR3 is CALRGGGGTEAFF. CDR3 nucleotides: TGTGCCCTCCGGGGTGGGGGGGGCACTGAAGCTTTCTTT.

The V gene is TRBV6-1, the J gene TRBJ2-7, with 7 bases identical to TRBD2. CDR1 and CDR2 (germline): MNHNS, SASEGT. The CDR3 has 14 residues. V dropped 8 bases and J dropped 5; count of bases not matched to a gene: 12. The DNA for the CDR3 is TGTGCCAGCCGGGGAGGGGCGGGAGCGCACGAGCAGTACTTC. This gives the protein CASRGGAGAHEQYF.